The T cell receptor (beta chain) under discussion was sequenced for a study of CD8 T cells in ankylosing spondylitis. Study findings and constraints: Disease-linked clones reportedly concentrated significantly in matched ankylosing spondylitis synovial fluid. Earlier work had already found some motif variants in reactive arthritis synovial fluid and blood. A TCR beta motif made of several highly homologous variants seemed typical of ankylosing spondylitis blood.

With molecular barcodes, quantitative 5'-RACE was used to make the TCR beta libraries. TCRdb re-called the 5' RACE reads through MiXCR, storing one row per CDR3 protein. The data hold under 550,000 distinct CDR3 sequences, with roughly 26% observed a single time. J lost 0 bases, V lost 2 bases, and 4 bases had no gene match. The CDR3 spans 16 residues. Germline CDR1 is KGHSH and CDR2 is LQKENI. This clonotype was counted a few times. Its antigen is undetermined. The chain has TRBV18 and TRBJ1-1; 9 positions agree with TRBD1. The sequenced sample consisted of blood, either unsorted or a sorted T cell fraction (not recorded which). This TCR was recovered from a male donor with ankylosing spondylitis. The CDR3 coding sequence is TGTGCCAGCTCACCAAGACAGGGGGACATGAACACTGAAGCTTTCTTT. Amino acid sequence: CASSPRQGDMNTEAFF.